The rows below give T cell receptor beta chains drawn from one sample of a study of memory CD4+ T cells and cytomegalovirus serostatus. This table comes from immunoSEQ multiplex PCR, and its TCRdb copy is limited to in-frame clones, with some not included. Of some 50,000 clones in the sample, around 74% were seen once. The specimen sequenced was memory CD4+ T cells from blood. These receptors all stem from an adult in good health and CMV-seronegative. Each CDR3 is given with its conserved first and last residue. The D gene is left open where the match is weak. A row's size may be missing; if present it is once, few, many or a size class.

J | size | V | D | CDR3 | DNA
TRBJ2-5 | - | TRBV5-4 | TRBD2 | CASSLGSGGAEETQYF | TGTGCCAGCAGCTTGGGGAGCGGGGGGGCCGAAGAGACCCAGTACTTC
TRBJ2-1 | once | TRBV2 | - | CASSESPVLEQFF | TGTGCCAGCAGTGAATCCCCGGTTTTGGAGCAGTTCTTC
TRBJ2-5 | - | TRBV4-2 | TRBD2 | CASSSGGVGETQYF | TGTGCCAGCAGCAGCGGGGGGGTAGGGGAGACCCAGTACTTC
TRBJ2-1 | once | TRBV18 | TRBD2 | CASSPPGLSYNEQFF | TGTGCCAGCTCACCACCGGGACTATCCTACAATGAGCAGTTCTTC
TRBJ1-1 | - | TRBV10-3 | - | CASSSYDNRRGNTEAFF | TGTGCCAGCAGTTCATATGACAACAGGAGGGGGAACACTGAAGCTTTCTTT
TRBJ2-2 | - | TRBV4-1 | - | CASSQDRGRTNTGELFF | TGCGCCAGCAGCCAAGATAGGGGCAGAACGAACACCGGGGAGCTGTTTTTT
TRBJ2-7 | - | TRBV6-1 | TRBD1 | CASSGDRGNEQYF | TGTGCCAGCAGTGGGGACAGGGGGAACGAGCAGTACTTC
TRBJ2-3 | - | TRBV7-2 | TRBD1 | CASSLASGTGTDTQYF | TGTGCCAGCAGCTTAGCCTCCGGGACAGGCACAGATACGCAGTATTTT
TRBJ2-3 | - | TRBV7-3 | - | CASSLDSTDTQYF | TGTGCCAGCAGCCTAGATAGCACAGATACGCAGTATTTT
TRBJ1-1 | - | TRBV19 | TRBD1 | CASSAPNRGAGTEAFF | TGTGCCAGTAGTGCCCCTAACAGGGGAGCGGGTACTGAAGCTTTCTTT
TRBJ2-3 | - | TRBV10-3 | TRBD2 | CATSGLAGMADTQYF | TGTGCCACCTCGGGACTAGCGGGGATGGCAGATACGCAGTATTTT
TRBJ1-1 | - | TRBV6-6 | TRBD1 | CASSYAGTGYGTEAFF | TGTGCCAGCAGTTACGCAGGGACAGGGTACGGCACTGAAGCTTTCTTT
TRBJ2-1 | - | TRBV29-1 | TRBD2 | CSVKAGGLNEQFF | TGCAGCGTCAAAGCGGGGGGGCTCAATGAGCAGTTCTTC
TRBJ2-7 | - | TRBV18 | - | CASSPEVGSNEQYF | TGTGCCAGCTCACCAGAGGTGGGTTCCAACGAGCAGTACTTC
TRBJ1-1 | - | TRBV6-4 | - | CASSEWGGKTEAFF | TGTGCCAGCAGTGAATGGGGCGGGAAAACTGAAGCTTTCTTT
TRBJ1-1 | - | TRBV5-6 | - | CASSLGWAPRTEAFF | TGTGCCAGCAGCTTGGGCTGGGCCCCCCGCACTGAAGCTTTCTTT
TRBJ1-3 | - | TRBV7-2 | TRBD1 | CASSLVGTAASGNTIYF | TGTGCCAGCAGCTTAGTGGGGACAGCGGCCTCTGGAAACACCATATATTTT
TRBJ2-7 | - | TRBV5-1 | - | CASSLTGSYEQYF | TGCGCCAGCAGCTTGACAGGCTCCTACGAGCAGTACTTC
TRBJ2-3 | - | TRBV20-1 | - | CSARSSDTQYF | TGCAGTGCTAGATCTAGCGATACGCAGTATTTT
TRBJ2-7 | - | TRBV18 | TRBD1 | CASSPRTGEGEQYF | TGTGCCAGCTCACCTCGGACAGGGGAGGGGGAGCAGTACTTC
TRBJ1-6 | - | TRBV27 | TRBD1 | CASSLLRQGNSPLHF | TGTGCCAGCAGTTTACTGAGACAGGGGAATTCACCCCTCCACTTT
TRBJ2-1 | few | TRBV21-1 | - | CASSKAAGGAYNEQFF | TGTGCCAGCAGCAAAGCGGCAGGGGGCGCCTACAATGAGCAGTTCTTC
TRBJ1-6 | - | TRBV25-1 | - | CASSEYVDNSPLHF | TGTGCCAGCAGTGAATACGTCGATAATTCACCCCTCCACTTT
TRBJ1-3 | - | TRBV7-9 | - | CASSLQGSGNTIYF | TGTGCCAGCAGCTTACAGGGATCTGGAAACACCATATATTTT
TRBJ1-2 | - | TRBV6-5 | - | CASSSPRTAYGYTF | TGTGCCAGCAGTTCCCCTCGGACCGCTTATGGCTACACCTTC
TRBJ2-3 | - | TRBV9 | - | CASSALGRGDTDTQYF | TGTGCCAGCAGCGCTCTTGGTCGGGGCGACACAGATACGCAGTATTTT
TRBJ1-6 | - | TRBV19 | TRBD1 | CASSRQQGVGSPLHF | TGTGCCAGTAGTCGACAACAGGGGGTAGGTTCACCCCTCCACTTT
TRBJ2-4 | - | TRBV19 | - | CASSILGETNIQYF | TGTGCCAGTAGTATTCTCGGGGAGACCAACATTCAGTACTTC
TRBJ1-4 | - | TRBV9 | - | CASSVTQSGDEKLFF | TGTGCCAGCAGCGTAACCCAATCGGGCGATGAAAAACTGTTTTTT
TRBJ1-4 | - | TRBV7-2 | - | CASSLGRAREKLFF | TGTGCCAGCAGCTTAGGCAGGGCTAGAGAAAAACTGTTTTTT
TRBJ1-4 | - | TRBV18 | - | CASSASSGGAKLFF | TGTGCCAGCTCCGCCTCATCAGGAGGGGCAAAACTGTTTTTT